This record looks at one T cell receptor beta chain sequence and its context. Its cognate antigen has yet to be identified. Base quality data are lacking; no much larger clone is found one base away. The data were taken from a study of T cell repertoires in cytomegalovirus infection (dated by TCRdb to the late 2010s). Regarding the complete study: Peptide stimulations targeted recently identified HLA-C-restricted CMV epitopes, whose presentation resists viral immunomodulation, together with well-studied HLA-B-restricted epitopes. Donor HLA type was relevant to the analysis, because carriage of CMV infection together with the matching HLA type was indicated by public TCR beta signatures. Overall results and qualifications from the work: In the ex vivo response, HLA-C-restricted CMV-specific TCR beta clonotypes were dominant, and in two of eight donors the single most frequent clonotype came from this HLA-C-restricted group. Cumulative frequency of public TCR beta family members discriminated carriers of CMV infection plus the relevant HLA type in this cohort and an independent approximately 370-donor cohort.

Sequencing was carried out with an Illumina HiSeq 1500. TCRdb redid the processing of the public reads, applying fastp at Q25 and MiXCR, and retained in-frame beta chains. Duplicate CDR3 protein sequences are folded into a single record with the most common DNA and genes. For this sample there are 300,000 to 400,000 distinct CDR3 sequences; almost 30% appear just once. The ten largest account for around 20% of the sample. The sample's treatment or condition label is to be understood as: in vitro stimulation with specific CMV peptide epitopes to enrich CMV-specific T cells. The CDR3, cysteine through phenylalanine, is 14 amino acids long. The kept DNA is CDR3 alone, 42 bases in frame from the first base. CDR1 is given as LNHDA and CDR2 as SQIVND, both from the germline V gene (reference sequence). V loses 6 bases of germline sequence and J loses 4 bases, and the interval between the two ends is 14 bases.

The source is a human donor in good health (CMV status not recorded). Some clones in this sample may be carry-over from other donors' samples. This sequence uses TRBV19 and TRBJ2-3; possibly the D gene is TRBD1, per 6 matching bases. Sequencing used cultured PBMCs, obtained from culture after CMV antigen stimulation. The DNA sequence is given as TGTGCCAGTAGCCCCAGGGGTACTGCAGATACGCAGTATTTT. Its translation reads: CASSPRGTADTQYF.